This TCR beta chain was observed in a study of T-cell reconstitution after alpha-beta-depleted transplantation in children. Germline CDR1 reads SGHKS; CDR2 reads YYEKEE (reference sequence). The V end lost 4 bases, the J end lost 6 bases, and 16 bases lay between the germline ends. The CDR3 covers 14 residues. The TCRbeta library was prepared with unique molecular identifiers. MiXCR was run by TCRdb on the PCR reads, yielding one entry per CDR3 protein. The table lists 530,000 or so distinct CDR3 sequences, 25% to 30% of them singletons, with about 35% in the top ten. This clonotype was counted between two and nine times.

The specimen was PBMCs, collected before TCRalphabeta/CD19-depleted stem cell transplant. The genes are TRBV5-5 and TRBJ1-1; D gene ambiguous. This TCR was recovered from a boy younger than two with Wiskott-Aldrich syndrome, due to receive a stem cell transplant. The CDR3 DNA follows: TGTGCCAGCAGCAGTGCACTGGGGTGGGCTGAAGCTTTCTTT. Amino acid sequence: CASSSALGWAEAFF. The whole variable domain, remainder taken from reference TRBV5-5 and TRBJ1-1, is DAGVTQSPTHLIKTRGQQVTLRCSPISGHKSVSWYQQVLGQGPQFIFQYYEKEERGRGNFPDRFSARQFPNYSSELNVNALLLGDSALYLCASSSALGWAEAFFGQGTRLTVV.